Below are 26 T cell receptor beta chains sequenced from a single sample in a study of blood T cell repertoires in COVID-19. Measured with immunoSEQ multiplex PCR; TCRdb has only the in-frame clones, and not every one. Of 60,000 to 75,000 clones listed, more than 80% are singletons. Input material: peripheral blood. The receptors derive from a woman aged 80 or over with active or convalescent COVID-19.

This chain joins TRBV28 and TRBJ2-5, with 9 bases lining up with TRBD1. V lost 6 bases, J lost 5 bases, and 13 bases stayed unmatched. Germline CDR1 and CDR2: MDHEN and SYDVKM. CDR3 length: 16 amino acids. CDR3 region: CASSAPGTGLRETQYF. CDR3 sequence (DNA): TGTGCCAGCAGCGCGCCCGGGACAGGGCTTCGGGAGACCCAGTACTTC. Together with reference TRBV28 and TRBJ2-5, the CDR3 gives the full variable domain: DVKVTQSSRYLVKRTGEKVFLECVQDMDHENMFWYRQDPGLGLRLIYFSYDVKMKEKGDIPEGYSVSREKKERFSLILESASTNQTSMYLCASSAPGTGLRETQYFGPGTRLLVL.

The rearrangement links TRBV11-2 to TRBJ2-3; D call uncertain. The germline CDR1 and CDR2 sequences are SGHAT and FQNNGV. Trimming stripped 3 bases from V and 1 base from J, with 17 bases between. This CDR3 region has 17 residues. CDR3 residues: CASSLGLFGSGTDTQYF. The CDR3 DNA reads as TGTGCCAGCAGCTTGGGTCTTTTTGGCAGCGGCACAGATACGCAGTATTTT. The full variable domain, with the rest looked up from reference TRBV11-2 and TRBJ2-3, is EAGVAQSPRYKIIEKRQSVAFWCNPISGHATLYWYQQILGQGPKLLIQFQNNGVVDDSQLPKDRFSAERLKGVDSTLKIQPAKLEDSAVYLCASSLGLFGSGTDTQYFGPGTRLTVL.

The rearrangement links TRBV13 to TRBJ2-7; TRBD1 is a possible D gene (6 bases). CDR3 length: 13 amino acids. With 5 bases removed from V and 7 bases from J, the gap between germline ends came to 15 bases. Per germline, CDR1 PRHDT and CDR2 FYEKMQ (reference sequence). CDR3 sequence (DNA): TGTGCCAGCAGCCTACGGACAGCTCGGGAGCAGTACTTC. This encodes CASSLRTAREQYF.

The rearrangement links TRBV5-6 to TRBJ2-6, with 7 bases identical to TRBD1. The CDR3 covers 15 residues. Trimming cost V 9 bases and J 0 bases; bases outside gene matches: 6. The germline CDR1 and CDR2 sequences are SGHDT and YYEEEE. CDR3 in amino acids: CATRQGGSGANVLTF. The CDR3 nucleotides are TGTGCCACCCGACAGGGCGGCTCTGGGGCCAACGTCCTGACTTTC.

The chain employs TRBV27 and TRBJ2-2; 8 positions match TRBD2. This CDR3 is 16 amino acids long. The V gene end was trimmed by 3 bases and the J gene end by 5 bases; junction bases not matched to a gene: 8. Looked up from germline, CDR1 is MNHEY and CDR2 is SMNVEV (reference sequence). In DNA, the CDR3 is TGTGCCAGCAGTTTTATCCGGGGGGGAATTACCGGGGAGCTGTTTTTT. Amino acid sequence: CASSFIRGGITGELFF.

V and J are TRBV19 and TRBJ1-5, with 7 bases matching TRBD1. This CDR3 spans 13 amino acids. The trim removed 5 bases at V and 7 bases at J, leaving 5 bases unmatched. Germline loops: CDR1 LNHDA, CDR2 SQIVND (reference sequence). CDR3 sequence: CASSSDREQPQHF. The CDR3 coding sequence is TGTGCCAGTAGTTCAGACAGGGAGCAGCCCCAGCATTTT.

CDR3 sequence reads: CASSTTGGGQPQHF. DNA of the CDR3: TGTGCCAGCAGTACTACAGGGGGCGGTCAGCCCCAGCATTTT. This rearrangement joins TRBV7-9 to TRBJ1-5; 9 bases align to TRBD1. The CDR3 runs 14 residues. Germline CDR1 SEHNR, CDR2 FQNEAQ (reference sequence). V was pared by 6 bases and J by 6 bases, with 6 bases of the junction left unmatched. Drawing the rest from reference TRBV7-9 and TRBJ1-5, the complete variable domain is DTGVSQNPRHKITKRGQNVTFRCDPISEHNRLYWYRQTLGQGPEFLTYFQNEAQLEKSRLLSDRFSAERPKGSFSTLEIQRTEQGDSAMYLCASSTTGGGQPQHFGDGTRLSIL.

The chain uses TRBV11-3 and TRBJ2-7; 8 bases are a match to TRBD2. Germline CDR1 and CDR2: SGHNT and YENEEA. Losses at the gene ends were 1 base for V and 1 base for J; bases not matched to a gene: 3. The CDR3 runs to 15 residues. In DNA, the CDR3 is TGTGCCAGCAGCTTAGGGAGCGGGGGTTCCTACGAGCAGTACTTC. This gives the protein CASSLGSGGSYEQYF.

The gene calls are TRBV7-9 and TRBJ1-2; a possible D gene is TRBD1 (5 bases). The CDR3 totals 13 residues. The V gene's germline CDR1 is SEHNR and CDR2 FQNEAQ (reference sequence). With 4 bases removed from V and 5 bases from J, the gap between germline ends came to 11 bases. The CDR3 region is CASSSGLYYGYTF. DNA for the CDR3: TGTGCCAGCAGCTCGGGACTATATTATGGCTACACCTTC.

This clone was found a few times. The chain joins TRBV6-2 or TRBV6-3 to TRBJ1-6; D is ambiguous. There are 15 residues in the CDR3. Germline V gene data show CDR1 as MNHEY and CDR2 as SVGEGT. Deletions cut 2 bases from V and 5 bases from J, with 10 bases between. The CDR3 DNA reads TGTGCCAGCAGTTACGTCCAAGCCAATAATTCACCCCTCCACTTT. Its protein is CASSYVQANNSPLHF.

CDR3 in DNA: TGTGCCAGCAGTGAAGCGCGGGGGCTCGATTCACCCCTCCACTTT. Residues: CASSEARGLDSPLHF. V is TRBV2 and J is TRBJ1-6; the D gene is possibly TRBD1 (6 bases). V lost 0 bases, J lost 8 bases, and 11 bases lay in between. The length of the CDR3 is 15 residues. Germline assignment: CDR1 SNHLY and CDR2 FYNNEI. The full variable domain, rest sourced from reference TRBV2 and TRBJ1-6, is EPEVTQTPSHQVTQMGQEVILRCVPISNHLYFYWYRQILGQKVEFLVSFYNNEISEKSEIFDDQFSVERPDGSNFTLKIRSTKLEDSAMYFCASSEARGLDSPLHFGNGTRLTVT.

V gene TRBV6-4 combines with J gene TRBJ2-3; TRBD1 is a possible D gene (6 bases). Germline V gene data show CDR1 as MRHNA and CDR2 as SNTAGT. The CDR3 totals 14 residues. The V and J ends lost 9 bases and 0 bases respectively, with 13 bases between them. This CDR3 is CASSAGASTDTQYF. CDR3 DNA sequence: TGTGCCAGTAGCGCAGGGGCCAGCACAGATACGCAGTATTTT.

The J gene is TRBJ2-1, the V gene TRBV10-3; no clear D. Trimming took off 6 bases at V and 8 bases at J, with 8 bases between the two ends. This CDR3 region has 11 residues. CDR1 is ENHRY and CDR2 is SYGVKD in the germline V gene. CDR3 sequence: CAIRASDEQFF. The DNA of the CDR3 is TGTGCCATCAGAGCGAGCGATGAGCAGTTCTTC.

The chain combines TRBV12-3 or TRBV12-4 with TRBJ1-5; possible D gene TRBD1, 6 bases. Trimming removed 5 bases at V and 10 bases at J, with 15 bases between. The CDR3 covers 13 residues. CDR3 in DNA: TGTGCCAGCAGTACGACAGGCCCAGGACCCCAGCATTTT. Protein product: CASSTTGPGPQHF.

The rearrangement uses TRBV2 and TRBJ2-2; 9 bases agree with TRBD2. There are 17 residues in the CDR3. The trim removed 3 bases at V and 5 bases at J, leaving 10 bases unmatched. Germline-derived CDR1 and CDR2 are SNHLY and FYNNEI. The CDR3 reads CASSDRLAGRGTGELFF. The DNA for the CDR3 is TGTGCCAGCAGTGATCGGCTAGCGGGGCGGGGGACCGGGGAGCTGTTTTTT.

The chain employs TRBV14 and TRBJ2-7; the D gene is possibly TRBD1 (6 bases). V was trimmed by 4 bases and J by 7 bases, leaving 17 bases between them. This CDR3 region has 14 residues. CDR1 and CDR2 (germline): SGHDN, FVKESK. The CDR3 reads CASSLGQFFREQYF. In DNA, the CDR3 is TGTGCCAGCAGCCTAGGACAGTTTTTTCGGGAGCAGTACTTC.

The rearrangement links TRBV7-2 to TRBJ1-2, with a weak D call TRBD1 (6 bases). This CDR3 comprises 14 residues. CDR1 SGHTA and CDR2 FQGNSA come from the germline V gene. Deletions cut 7 bases from V and 6 bases from J, with 18 bases between. The CDR3 coding sequence is TGTGCCAGCACCGAAACTACAGGGTGGAATGGCTACACCTTC. Its translation: CASTETTGWNGYTF.

V is TRBV12-5 and J is TRBJ1-5; D is perhaps TRBD1 (6 bases). There are 12 residues in the CDR3. Germline V CDR1 and CDR2: LGHNT, FRNRAP. V lost 7 bases and J 6 bases, leaving 10 bases between the germline ends. The CDR3 DNA sequence: TGTGCTAGTGTCCCAGGGGCTCAGCCCCAGCATTTT. Its translation is CASVPGAQPQHF.

The table lists this clone with a few counts. The chain has TRBV29-1 and TRBJ2-5; 8 bases are shared with TRBD2. V trimming: 3 bases; J trimming: 5 bases; junction bases outside the gene matches: 5. Looked up from germline, CDR1 is SQVTM and CDR2 is ANQGSEA. This CDR3 is 13 amino acids long. The CDR3 spells CSVDSGVSETQYF. CDR3 nucleotide sequence: TGCAGCGTTGATAGCGGGGTATCGGAGACCCAGTACTTC.

This rearrangement joins TRBV5-5 to TRBJ2-7; 9 positions match TRBD2. Germline assignment: CDR1 SGHKS and CDR2 YYEKEE (reference sequence). The CDR3 spans 14 residues. The J segment lost 6 bases and the V segment lost 4 bases, leaving 8 bases of the junction unmatched. CDR3 sequence: CASSGLAGEGEQYF. In DNA, the CDR3 is TGTGCCAGCAGCGGTTTAGCGGGGGAGGGCGAGCAGTACTTC.

This sequence joins TRBV10-2 and TRBJ1-2; 10 positions agree with TRBD1. The germline V gene has CDR1 WSHSY and CDR2 SAAADI. This CDR3 comprises 12 residues. Unmatched junction bases numbered 5, after V lost 11 bases and J lost 5 bases. The CDR3 reads CAVRQGAYGYTF. The CDR3 bases are TGCGCCGTCCGACAGGGGGCATATGGCTACACCTTC.

J is TRBJ1-1 and V is TRBV4-3; perhaps TRBD1 as D (6 bases). CDR1 LGHNA and CDR2 YSLEER come from the germline V gene. The ends were cut back, 2 bases at V and 4 bases at J, with 17 bases in the middle. The CDR3 runs to 16 residues. This CDR3 is CASSQSRYRVSTEAFF. The CDR3 nucleotides read TGCGCCAGCAGCCAAAGTCGTTACAGGGTTAGCACTGAAGCTTTCTTT.

The CDR3: CASSSERIMNTEAFF. The CDR3 coding sequence is TGTGCCAGCAGTTCCGAGCGGATTATGAACACTGAAGCTTTCTTT. The chain joins TRBV6-5 to TRBJ1-1; D unclear. Germline CDR1 MNHEY, CDR2 SVGAGI. The V gene lost 4 bases and the J gene lost 0 bases, with 12 bases spanning the gap. This CDR3 is built from 15 residues.

J is TRBJ1-1 and V is TRBV5-6, with 7 bases lining up with TRBD1. CDR3 length: 14 residues. The V gene end was trimmed by 2 bases and the J gene end by 1 base; junction bases not matched to a gene: 2. In germline, CDR1 is SGHDT, CDR2 YYEEEE. The CDR3 sequence: CASSFGQANTEAFF. DNA of the CDR3: TGTGCCAGCAGCTTTGGACAGGCGAACACTGAAGCTTTCTTT.

CDR3 loop: CASSRDSHTEAFF. CDR3 sequence (DNA): TGTGCCAGCAGTAGGGACAGTCACACTGAAGCTTTCTTT. J is TRBJ1-1 and V is TRBV7-2; TRBD1 agrees at 7 bases. CDR1 and CDR2 from the germline V gene are SGHTA and FQGNSA. Losses at the gene ends were 6 bases for V and 3 bases for J; bases not matched to a gene: 4. CDR3 length equals 13 residues.

The V call is TRBV9, the J call TRBJ2-7, with TRBD2 as a possible D gene (7 bases). Trimming removed 3 bases from V and 6 bases from J, with 13 bases in between. CDR1 and CDR2 (germline): SGDLS, YYNGEE. The CDR3 has 13 residues. The CDR3 bases are TGTGCCAGCAGCGAGGGAGGGGGGAGCGAGCAGTACTTC. This gives the protein CASSEGGGSEQYF.